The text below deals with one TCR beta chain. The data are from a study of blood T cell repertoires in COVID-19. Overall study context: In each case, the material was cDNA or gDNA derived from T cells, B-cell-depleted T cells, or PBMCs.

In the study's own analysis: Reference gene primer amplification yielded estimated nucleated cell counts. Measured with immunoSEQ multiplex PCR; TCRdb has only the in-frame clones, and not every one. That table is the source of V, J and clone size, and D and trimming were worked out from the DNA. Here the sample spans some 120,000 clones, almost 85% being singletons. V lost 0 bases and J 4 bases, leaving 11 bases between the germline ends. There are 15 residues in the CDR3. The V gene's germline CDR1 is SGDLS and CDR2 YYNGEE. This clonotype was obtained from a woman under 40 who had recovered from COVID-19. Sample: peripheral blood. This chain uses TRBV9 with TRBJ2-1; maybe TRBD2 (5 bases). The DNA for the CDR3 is TGTGCCAGCAGCGTAGGCCCTGAGGGTTACAATGAGCAGTTCTTC. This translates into CASSVGPEGYNEQFF.